The entry below describes one TCR beta chain. No antigen is known for it. The same CDR3 also results from other DNA sequences found in this sample. Antigen-specific CD4+ T cells expanded by the ViraFEST assay with viral peptide pools were then sequenced. Cultured cells yielded isolated CD4+ T cells after 10 to 11 days. From March to December 2020, the person had a SARS-CoV-2 infection that was confirmed by PCR. It was on days 3 and 7 that half the medium was replaced with IL-2 medium. Germline CDR1 is ENHRY and CDR2 is SYGVKD. Trimming stripped 6 bases from V and 0 bases from J, with 6 bases between. The CDR3 spans 13 residues. This specimen belongs to a study of vaccination effects on CD4 cells after COVID-19. Overall study: Two convalescent patients were sampled 16 days and one week before vaccination.

The table came from immunoSEQ multiplex PCR; TCRdb's copy has only in-frame clones and leaves some out. The top ten clones hold approximately 15% of a sample with some 40,000 clones, around 70% of them seen once. Study outcomes and limitations: Pronounced clonal contraction occurred in clones induced by infection and by vaccine late after vaccination.

This sample comprised CD4+ T cells from PBMCs cultured with HCoV-NL63 spike peptides, obtained before COVID-19 vaccination. The genes are TRBV10-3 and TRBJ1-3; no definite D call. The source is a human donor who had a prior SARS-CoV-2 infection. CDR3 sequence: CAIRDSSGNTIYF. The CDR3 coding sequence is TGTGCCATCAGGGATAGCTCTGGAAACACCATATATTTT.